A selection of T cell receptor beta chains follows, all from one sample in a study of blood T cells in healthy people across ages. One entry per CDR3 protein, called by TCRdb with MiXCR from the 5' RACE reads. The table has roughly 790,000 distinct CDR3 sequences, 40% to 45% seen once. The sequencing input was blood. Source of these receptors: a woman between 55 and 75 years old in good health. The CDR3 runs from the conserved cysteine through the conserved F or W. The order of the fields is D gene, clone size, V gene, J gene, CDR3 protein, CDR3 DNA. D genes are given only for firm matches. Clone size appears in some rows only: once, few, many, or a class for an expanded clone.

d_call: TRBD1
clone_size: -
v_call: TRBV6-4
j_call: TRBJ2-1
cdr3_aa: CASMRDSSYNEQFF
cdr3_nt: TGTGCCAGCATGAGGGACAGCTCCTACAATGAGCAGTTCTTC

d_call: -
clone_size: -
v_call: TRBV18
j_call: TRBJ2-1
cdr3_aa: CASSAYTSNEQFF
cdr3_nt: TGTGCCAGCTCAGCGTACACTAGCAATGAGCAGTTCTTC

d_call: TRBD2
clone_size: few
v_call: TRBV7-9
j_call: TRBJ2-2
cdr3_aa: CASNLRGGNTGELFF
cdr3_nt: TGTGCCAGCAACCTCCGGGGGGGCAACACCGGGGAGCTGTTTTTT

d_call: -
clone_size: -
v_call: TRBV20-1
j_call: TRBJ2-7
cdr3_aa: CSARAAGPINEQYF
cdr3_nt: TGCAGTGCTAGAGCCGCAGGACCGATTAACGAGCAGTACTTC

d_call: -
clone_size: many
v_call: TRBV4-3
j_call: TRBJ2-7
cdr3_aa: CASSKVAPSYEQYF
cdr3_nt: TGCGCCAGCAGCAAGGTTGCCCCCTCCTACGAGCAGTACTTC

d_call: -
clone_size: -
v_call: TRBV7-2
j_call: TRBJ2-7
cdr3_aa: CASSLAVYSYEQYF
cdr3_nt: TGCGCCAGCAGCTTAGCGGTTTACTCCTACGAGCAGTACTTC

d_call: -
clone_size: -
v_call: TRBV20-1
j_call: TRBJ1-1
cdr3_aa: CSARSPPVAEAFF
cdr3_nt: TGCAGTGCCCGGAGTCCCCCGGTAGCTGAAGCTTTCTTT

d_call: -
clone_size: -
v_call: TRBV27
j_call: TRBJ2-3
cdr3_aa: CASSAKRTDTQYF
cdr3_nt: TGTGCCAGCAGTGCAAAGCGCACAGATACGCAGTATTTT

d_call: TRBD2
clone_size: -
v_call: TRBV19
j_call: TRBJ2-3
cdr3_aa: CASSPGTSRIKYF
cdr3_nt: TGTGCCAGTAGTCCCGGGACTAGCAGGATCAAGTATTTT

d_call: TRBD1
clone_size: -
v_call: TRBV12-3/TRBV12-4
j_call: TRBJ2-2
cdr3_aa: CASSFGTGGLTGELFF
cdr3_nt: TGTGCCAGCAGTTTTGGGACAGGGGGCCTCACCGGGGAGCTGTTTTTT

d_call: -
clone_size: -
v_call: TRBV24-1
j_call: TRBJ2-7
cdr3_aa: CATSGGQAYNEQYF
cdr3_nt: TGTGCCACCAGCGGGGGTCAAGCCTACAATGAGCAGTACTTC